Below, 19 T cell receptor beta chains from the same sample are listed, as sequenced in a study of CD8 T cells in ankylosing spondylitis. TCRdb re-derived calls from the 5' RACE reads in MiXCR, one entry per CDR3 protein. The data show roughly 230,000 distinct CDR3 sequences, roughly 8% seen once. Sequenced input: blood, either unsorted or a sorted T cell fraction (not recorded which). Every receptor here comes from a female donor with ankylosing spondylitis or in good health (not recorded which).

In its sample, this clonotype was seen many times. This chain joins TRBV5-1 and TRBJ1-1, with 8 bases identical to TRBD1. V gave up 4 bases and J gave up 2 bases; unmatched junction bases: 7. The CDR3 runs 15 residues. Germline values: CDR1 SGHRS, CDR2 YFSETQ. As DNA, the CDR3 is TGCGCCAGCAGCGACCACAGGGGGATAAACACTGAAGCTTTCTTT. Translated, it gives CASSDHRGINTEAFF.

The J gene is TRBJ2-7, the V gene TRBV5-1, with TRBD2 matching 7 bases. J gave up 4 bases and V 0 bases, and 7 bases lay outside the gene matches. Germline lookup yields CDR1 SGHRS and CDR2 YFSETQ. CDR3 length equals 15 residues. The CDR3 is CASSLGAGDTYEQYF. The CDR3 DNA is TGCGCCAGCAGCTTGGGTGCGGGAGACACATACGAGCAGTACTTC. Full variable domain (outside the CDR3, taken from reference TRBV5-1 and TRBJ2-7): KAGVTQTPRYLIKTRGQQVTLSCSPISGHRSVSWYQQTPGQGLQFLFEYFSETQRNKGNFPGRFSGRQFSNSRSEMNVSTLELGDSALYLCASSLGAGDTYEQYFGPGTRLTVT.

The rearrangement joins TRBV25-1 to TRBJ1-1; tentative D call: TRBD1 (5 bases). V was cut by 7 bases and J by 0 bases, with 18 bases left in between. The CDR3 spans 16 residues. Germline V CDR1 and CDR2: MGHDK, SYGVNS. CDR3 DNA sequence: TGTGCCAGCACCTACAGGACCCATAAGATGAACACTGAAGCTTTCTTT. Its translation: CASTYRTHKMNTEAFF.

The sample holds many counts of this clonotype. The chain has TRBV20-1 and TRBJ1-3; 9 bases are shared with TRBD1. This CDR3 is 14 amino acids long. The V gene end was trimmed by 2 bases and the J gene end by 4 bases; junction bases not matched to a gene: 3. Germline CDR1 reads DFQATT; CDR2 reads SNEGSKA (reference sequence). In DNA, the CDR3 is TGCAGTGCTAGAACAGGGGGCTCAGGAAACACCATATATTTT. It translates to CSARTGGSGNTIYF.

The gene calls are TRBV21-1 and TRBJ2-7; TRBD1 is taken as the D call from the table, unchecked against the DNA. TRBV21-1 is termed a pseudogene. This CDR3 is built from 14 residues. This chain's CDR3 is CASSKDSISYEQYF. The CDR3 DNA reads TGTGCCAGCAGCAAGGACAGTATCTCCTACGAGCAGTACTTC.

This clonotype was seen at least ten times. V is TRBV5-1 and J is TRBJ1-1, with unresolved D. V was pared by 4 bases and J by 11 bases, with 21 bases between. This CDR3 is built from 14 residues. Germline loops: CDR1 SGHRS, CDR2 YFSETQ. Written as DNA, the CDR3 is TGCGCCAGCAGCGGAACCAACTCGGGGTCGCATGCTTTCTTT. This codes for CASSGTNSGSHAFF.

This clonotype was counted many times. The chain joins TRBV7-6 to TRBJ2-2; 9 bases are a match to TRBD2. Germline V gene lookup returns CDR1 SGHVS and CDR2 FNYEAQ. CDR3 length equals 16 residues. V gave up 1 base and J gave up 3 bases; unmatched junction bases: 3. CDR3 nucleotides: TGTGCCAGCAGCTTAGTAGCGGGAGACCACACCGGGGAGCTGTTTTTT. Protein sequence: CASSLVAGDHTGELFF.

This clonotype was seen many times. The chain joins TRBV24-1 to TRBJ2-1; TRBD2 matches at 10 bases. This CDR3 has 16 amino acids. V dropped 4 bases and J dropped 9; count of bases not matched to a gene: 11. CDR1 KGHDR and CDR2 SFDVKD come from the germline V gene. The CDR3 sequence is CATSDPAPGLASEQFF. CDR3 nucleotides: TGTGCCACCAGTGACCCCGCCCCGGGACTAGCGAGTGAGCAGTTCTTC.

This clonotype appeared many times. V gene TRBV29-1 combines with J gene TRBJ1-5, with D uncertain. The CDR3 extends over 11 amino acids. From germline, CDR1 is SQVTM and CDR2 ANQGSEA. The V and J ends lost 4 bases and 3 bases respectively, with 4 bases between them. This CDR3 is CSVGDNQPQHF. DNA for the CDR3: TGCAGCGTTGGGGACAATCAGCCCCAGCATTTT.

This sequence joins TRBV24-1 and TRBJ2-2; the match to TRBD1 covers 9 bases. V gave up 9 bases and J gave up 4 bases; unmatched junction bases: 2. Germline CDR1 reads KGHDR; CDR2 reads SFDVKD. The CDR3 has 13 amino acids. The CDR3 DNA sequence: TGTGCCACCGGACAGGGGAGCACCGGGGAGCTGTTTTTT. Amino acids: CATGQGSTGELFF.

This clonotype was counted ten times or more. The CDR3 sequence is CASSSPFHRATGELFF. The CDR3 DNA follows: TGTGCCAGCAGCTCCCCCTTTCACAGGGCTACCGGGGAGCTGTTTTTT. V gene TRBV7-8 combines with J gene TRBJ2-2; tentatively, D is TRBD1 (6 bases). Trimming took 4 bases from V and 5 from J, leaving 17 bases between them. The V gene's germline CDR1 is SGHVS and CDR2 FQNEAQ. This CDR3 has 16 residues.

At least ten counts were recorded for this clonotype. This sequence joins TRBV6-2 or TRBV6-3 and TRBJ1-5; D call uncertain. Trimming removed 6 bases from V and 6 bases from J, with 12 bases in between. CDR1 is MNHEY, CDR2 SVGEGT, per germline. This CDR3 comprises 13 residues. The CDR3 loop is CASSPVRIQPQHF. The CDR3, as DNA: TGTGCCAGCAGCCCAGTCCGTATTCAGCCCCAGCATTTT.

This clonotype occurred many times. The rearrangement uses TRBV3-1 and TRBJ2-1, with 9 bases fitting TRBD2. Trimming cost V 3 bases and J 8 bases; bases outside gene matches: 11. Germline V gene lookup returns CDR1 LGHDT and CDR2 YNNKEL (reference sequence). CDR3 size: 16 residues. Here the CDR3 DNA reads TGTGCCAGCAGCCAGCCGGGACTAGCCCGGGGCGATGAGCAGTTCTTC. Its protein product is CASSQPGLARGDEQFF.

The table lists this clonotype with many counts. V gene TRBV11-2 combines with J gene TRBJ1-1; 7 bases line up with TRBD1. CDR1 SGHAT and CDR2 FQNNGV come from the germline V gene. The junction had 13 bases not matched to a gene; V was cut back by 5 bases and J by 1 base. The CDR3 length is 17 residues. This CDR3 reads CASSPQGLIRPNTEAFF. The CDR3, as DNA: TGTGCCAGCAGCCCACAGGGGCTAATTCGACCGAACACTGAAGCTTTCTTT. Full variable domain (outside the CDR3, taken from reference TRBV11-2 and TRBJ1-1): EAGVAQSPRYKIIEKRQSVAFWCNPISGHATLYWYQQILGQGPKLLIQFQNNGVVDDSQLPKDRFSAERLKGVDSTLKIQPAKLEDSAVYLCASSPQGLIRPNTEAFFGQGTRLTVV.

Many counts were recorded for this clonotype. The rearrangement links TRBV20-1 to TRBJ2-5, with 7 bases matching TRBD2. With 0 bases clipped from V and 4 bases from J, the junction kept 11 bases outside the gene matches. The CDR3 contains 16 residues. The germline V gene encodes CDR1 DFQATT and CDR2 SNEGSKA (reference sequence). For the CDR3, the DNA is TGCAGTGCTAGAGATCGGCTAGCGGCCAGCGGAGAGACCCAGTACTTC. Protein sequence: CSARDRLAASGETQYF.

The rearrangement joins TRBV10-3 to TRBJ2-1, with 9 bases matching TRBD2. CDR3 length: 17 amino acids. The V gene end was trimmed by 0 bases and the J gene end by 0 bases; junction bases not matched to a gene: 3. The V gene's germline CDR1 is ENHRY and CDR2 SYGVKD. CDR3 bases: TGTGCCATCAGTGAGTCTAGCGGGGGAATCTCCTACAATGAGCAGTTCTTC. It specifies CAISESSGGISYNEQFF.

This clonotype was found many times. This chain joins TRBV3-1 and TRBJ1-3; D ambiguous. The CDR3 spans 19 residues. V lost 1 base and J 1 base, leaving 20 bases between the germline ends. CDR1 is LGHDT and CDR2 is YNNKEL in the germline V gene (reference sequence). The CDR3 protein is CASSQGIEFWVLSGNTIYF. The DNA for the CDR3 is TGTGCCAGCAGCCAAGGAATCGAGTTCTGGGTCTTATCTGGAAACACCATATATTTT.

There are many counts of this clonotype. The chain combines TRBV20-1 with TRBJ2-5; 8 nucleotides agree with TRBD2. Germline trimming cut 0 bases from V and 2 bases from J; bases unmatched to any gene: 5. This CDR3 is 15 amino acids long. The germline V gene has CDR1 DFQATT and CDR2 SNEGSKA (reference sequence). DNA of the CDR3: TGCAGTGCTAGAGATCAGAGCGGGAGACAAGAGACCCAGTACTTC. The encoded protein is CSARDQSGRQETQYF.

This clonotype was detected ten times or more. The chain recombines TRBV20-1 with TRBJ1-5, with 9 positions matching TRBD1. The CDR3 is 15 amino acids. J lost 1 base, V lost 4 bases, and 5 bases had no gene match. Germline values: CDR1 DFQATT, CDR2 SNEGSKA (reference sequence). CDR3 sequence reads: CSATPGTGSNQPQHF. CDR3 coding DNA: TGCAGTGCTACCCCCGGGACAGGGAGCAATCAGCCCCAGCATTTT.